These 6 T cell receptor beta chains were sequenced from one sample in a study of human T cells and chemical hapten exposure. Each CDR3 protein is one row after TCRdb ran MiXCR on the RACE reads. The sample lists approximately 320,000 distinct CDR3 sequences, around 5.5% occurring once. The time point was: pre-sensitization, week 0. The treatment was: therapeutic diphenylcyclopropenone sensitization with weekly scalp DPC. The sequenced sample was whole blood, obtained in connection with sensitization to the hapten diphenylcyclopropenone (DPC). All receptors derive from a woman under 30 with alopecia areata. Some clones in this sample may be carry-over from other donors' samples.

This clonotype was counted only a few times. The chain combines TRBV12-3 or TRBV12-4 with TRBJ2-3; unclear D gene. This CDR3 region has 15 residues. V was shortened by 5 bases and J by 2 bases, with 14 bases between the two germline ends. The CDR3 spells CASSLLGSNTDTQYF. The CDR3 nucleotides read TGTGCCAGCAGTCTGCTTGGGTCTAACACAGATACGCAGTATTTT.

This clonotype was recorded many times. The V and J genes are TRBV11-3 and TRBJ1-2; TRBD1 matches 8 bases. The CDR3 sequence is 14 residues long. J gave up 4 bases and V 6 bases, and 7 bases lay outside the gene matches. Per germline, CDR1 SGHNT and CDR2 YENEEA. The CDR3: CASSSDRAGYGYTF. Here the CDR3 DNA reads TGTGCCAGCAGTTCGGACAGGGCTGGCTATGGCTACACCTTC. Complete variable domain (other parts from reference TRBV11-3 and TRBJ1-2): EAGVVQSPRYKIIEKKQPVAFWCNPISGHNTLYWYLQNLGQGPELLIRYENEEAVDDSQLPKDRFSAERLKGVDSTLKIQPAELGDSAVYLCASSSDRAGYGYTFGSGTRLTVV.

This clonotype was observed many times. V is TRBV9 and J is TRBJ2-7, with TRBD1 matching 7 bases. The germline CDR1 and CDR2 sequences are SGDLS and YYNGEE. The CDR3 has 14 residues. V shed 4 bases and J 3 bases; nucleotides not matched to a gene: 7. CDR3 sequence reads: CASSPRTGNYEQYF. Here the CDR3 DNA reads TGTGCCAGCAGCCCCCGGACAGGAAACTACGAGCAGTACTTC.

This clonotype was seen a handful of times. Here the CDR3 DNA reads TGTGCCAGCAGCCCGGGGACAGGGAGAGAGACCCAGTACTTC. Protein sequence: CASSPGTGRETQYF. V gene TRBV7-2 combines with J gene TRBJ2-5; the match to TRBD1 covers 9 bases. CDR3 length equals 14 residues. The germline V gene encodes CDR1 SGHTA and CDR2 FQGNSA. V dropped 5 bases and J dropped 4; count of bases not matched to a gene: 5.

This clonotype was counted between two and nine times. The rearrangement uses TRBV9 and TRBJ2-5; possible D gene TRBD2, 5 bases. The CDR3 loop spans 15 amino acids. Trimming cost V 0 bases and J 4 bases, with 13 bases left between them. The germline gives CDR1 SGDLS, CDR2 YYNGEE. CDR3 nucleotides: TGTGCCAGCAGCGTAGGAGGGTTTAAGATAGAGACCCAGTACTTC. Translated, it gives CASSVGGFKIETQYF.

This clonotype came up a few times. V is TRBV7-2 and J is TRBJ1-2; D might be TRBD1 (6 bases). Trimming took 6 bases from V and 0 from J, leaving 14 bases between them. CDR1 is SGHTA, CDR2 FQGNSA, per germline. The CDR3 loop spans 15 amino acids. Here the CDR3 reads CASRSGAFPNYGYTF. The CDR3 DNA follows: TGTGCCAGCAGATCAGGGGCGTTTCCTAACTATGGCTACACCTTC.